Detailed here is one TCR beta chain. The data are from a study of blood T cell repertoires in COVID-19. Study as a whole: Samples of COVID-19 (acute and convalescent) were obtained from the United States, Italy and Spain.

Original processing methods: Reference gene primer amplification in the assay estimated nucleated cell counts. Sequencing used immunoSEQ multiplex PCR; TCRdb keeps in-frame clones, though not all of them. V, J and clone size are taken as reported in that table, and D and trimming were inferred from the DNA itself. The data hold approximately 350,000 clones, with approximately 90% observed a single time. The source is a woman younger than 30 who had recovered from COVID-19. Specimen: peripheral blood.

CDR3 in amino acids: CASSSYRGHNEQFF. Written as DNA, the CDR3 is TGTGCCAGCAGTTCTTACAGGGGGCATAATGAGCAGTTCTTC. The rearrangement uses TRBV5-6 and TRBJ2-1; 9 bases are shared with TRBD1. CDR1 and CDR2 (germline): SGHDT, YYEEEE. There are 14 residues in the CDR3. V dropped 5 bases and J dropped 7; count of bases not matched to a gene: 7.